Ten or more counts support the clone carrying this TCR beta chain. Antigen: not known. This sample is drawn from a study of T cells after yellow fever vaccination. Study results and limitations: Most clones from primary vaccination resurfaced after the booster (96% CD4, 88% CD8).

V was cut by 2 bases and J by 2 bases, with 6 bases left in between. CDR1 is ENHRY and CDR2 is SYGVKD in the germline V gene. The CDR3 has 13 amino acids. TCRdb called the 5' RACE reads again in MiXCR, with one record for every CDR3 protein. The sample consists of 250,000 to 400,000 distinct CDR3 sequences, around 4.5% of them appearing once. This TCR came from a man aged 18 to 29 who received the YFV17D yellow fever vaccine. The chain couples TRBV10-3 to TRBJ1-2, with D hard to call. This material consisted of PBMCs, taken 15 days after the yellow fever booster vaccination. For the CDR3, the DNA is TGTGCCATCAGTGAGACAGAGAACTATGGCTACACCTTC. It specifies CAISETENYGYTF.